Shown below are 2 T cell receptor beta chains from a single sample sequenced in a study of spatial heterogeneity in lung cancer. Specified time point: sample taken at primary tumor resection. Unsorted tumor, nontumor lung tissue or cryopreserved PBMC supplied the whole RNA. MiXCR, applied by TCRdb to the 5' RACE reads, yields one record per CDR3 protein. The table lists roughly 91,000 distinct CDR3 sequences, 15% to 20% of them singletons. Sequences were derived from PBMCs, sampled at surgery. The receptors come from a male donor with early-stage non-small cell lung cancer.

This clonotype was picked up a small number of times. This chain links TRBV29-1 with TRBJ2-3; D possibly corresponds to TRBD1 (6 bases). From germline, CDR1 is SQVTM and CDR2 ANQGSEA. CDR3 size: 12 residues. Trimming stripped 5 bases from V and 11 bases from J, with 17 bases between. CDR3 protein: CSVPPEGVVQYF. Written as DNA, the CDR3 is TGCAGCGTTCCCCCCGAGGGGGTTGTGCAGTATTTT.

This clonotype has just one count. J is TRBJ1-5 and V is TRBV28, with D perhaps matching TRBD1 (5 bases). This CDR3 spans 14 amino acids. The ends were cut back, 4 bases at V and 3 bases at J, with 10 bases in the middle. Germline-derived CDR1 and CDR2 are MDHEN and SYDVKM. The CDR3 nucleotides read TGTGCCAGCAGTTCTGACAGCTACAATCAGCCCCAGCATTTT. Its translation: CASSSDSYNQPQHF.